The rows below give T cell receptor beta chains drawn from one sample of a study of T cell repertoires in cytomegalovirus infection. TCRdb reprocessed the reads with MiXCR, giving one entry per CDR3 protein. The sample has roughly 280,000 distinct CDR3 sequences; approximately 10% are singletons. The sample comprised PBMCs. The receptor set was obtained from a human donor in good health (CMV status not recorded). Some clones in this sample may be carry-over from other donors' samples. The CDR3 runs from the conserved cysteine through the conserved F or W. Each record gives: D gene, clone size, J gene, V gene, CDR3 DNA, CDR3 protein. A D gene is named only where the DNA matches it firmly. Clone size appears in some rows only: once, few, many, or a class for an expanded clone.

-,-,TRBJ1-2,TRBV9,TGTGCCAGCAGCAAATTAACCCAGGGGTCCCATGGCTACACCTTC,CASSKLTQGSHGYTF
-,many,TRBJ2-2,TRBV5-4,TGTGCCAGCAGCTTGGGGCACAGGGCCAACACCGGGGAGCTGTTTTTT,CASSLGHRANTGELFF
-,many,TRBJ1-2,TRBV6-6,TGTGCCAGCAGTTACTGGGCGGAGGACGATAACTATGGCTACACCTTC,CASSYWAEDDNYGYTF
-,many,TRBJ2-3,TRBV6-8,TGTGCCAGCAGTTCCGGCGGATTAATGGATACGCAGTATTTT,CASSSGGLMDTQYF
TRBD1,-,TRBJ1-5,TRBV7-2,TGTGCCAGCAACTTAGACAGGGGGAGCAATCAGCCCCAGCATTTT,CASNLDRGSNQPQHF
-,-,TRBJ1-2,TRBV7-3,TGTGCCAGCAGCTTACTCGCAGGGCTCGGTGGCTACACCTTC,CASSLLAGLGGYTF
TRBD1,many,TRBJ1-1,TRBV7-2,TGTGCCAGCAGCCCCCGGCAGGGGGCTTCTGCGAACACTGAAGCTTTCTTT,CASSPRQGASANTEAFF
TRBD2,many,TRBJ2-7,TRBV12-3/TRBV12-4,TGTGCCAGCAGTTTCGGCGGGGGGCTAGAGCAGTACTTC,CASSFGGGLEQYF
-,many,TRBJ1-1,TRBV7-2,TGTGCCAGCAGCCGCGACAGTCAACTGAACACTGAAGCTTTCTTT,CASSRDSQLNTEAFF
-,many,TRBJ2-5,TRBV7-6,TGTGCCAGCAGCCCGCCTCCAGGTTTCGAGACCCAGTACTTC,CASSPPPGFETQYF
-,many,TRBJ1-2,TRBV12-3/TRBV12-4,TGTGCCAGCAGCCCTACCGCAGGGTTGGGGTATGGCTACACCTTC,CASSPTAGLGYGYTF
TRBD1,few,TRBJ1-4,TRBV2,TGTGCCAGCAGTTTCACCGGGACAGGAAATAATGAAAAACTGTTTTTT,CASSFTGTGNNEKLFF
-,many,TRBJ2-2,TRBV10-1,TGCGCCAGCAGTGAGTCTGGAGGGCGAATGGCGAACACCGGGGAGCTGTTTTTT,CASSESGGRMANTGELFF
-,many,TRBJ1-5,TRBV19,TGTGCCAGTAGTTCCTTCGACAGCCAGCCCCAGCATTTT,CASSSFDSQPQHF
-,few,TRBJ1-4,TRBV5-6,TGTGCCAGCAGCTTGGCAGGTGTGGATGAAAAACTGTTTTTT,CASSLAGVDEKLFF
TRBD1,-,TRBJ1-4,TRBV6-1,TGTGCCAGCAGCTGGGACAGATTCAATGAAAAACTGTTTTTT,CASSWDRFNEKLFF
-,-,TRBJ1-5,TRBV6-2/TRBV6-3,TGTGCCAGCACATCCTCCGGACGGCTCAATCAGCCCCAGCATTTT,CASTSSGRLNQPQHF
-,few,TRBJ2-2,TRBV6-6,TGTGCCAGCAGTTACGTGGGGAACGGGGAGCTGTTTTTT,CASSYVGNGELFF
TRBD1,-,TRBJ2-7,TRBV5-4,TGTGCCAGCAGCTGGGACAGGGCGGACGAGCAGTACTTC,CASSWDRADEQYF
-,-,TRBJ2-5,TRBV7-9,TGTGCCAGCAGTCCCCCCCCCAGGGGACCCCAAGAGACCCAGTACTTC,CASSPPPRGPQETQYF
TRBD2,many,TRBJ2-7,TRBV7-2,TGTGCCAGCAGCTTAGGTGGGACTAGCGGGAGGGCCACCGAGCAGTACTTC,CASSLGGTSGRATEQYF
-,many,TRBJ1-1,TRBV27,TGTGCCACCCTTTCCTTAGCGGGCACTGAAGCTTTCTTT,CATLSLAGTEAFF
TRBD1,few,TRBJ1-1,TRBV25-1,TGTGCCAGCAGGGATAACAGGGGAATACGGGAGGATGAAGCTTTCTTT,CASRDNRGIREDEAFF
-,-,TRBJ1-5,TRBV6-6,TGTGCCAGCAGTTTATACGGTAATCAGCCCCAGCATTTT,CASSLYGNQPQHF
TRBD1,few,TRBJ2-1,TRBV7-9,TGTGCCAGCAGCTTAGGGACAGGGATTTACAATGAGCAGTTCTTC,CASSLGTGIYNEQFF
-,many,TRBJ2-5,TRBV7-2,TGTGCCAGCAGCTTGGGACACCAAGAGACCCAGTACTTC,CASSLGHQETQYF
-,many,TRBJ1-5,TRBV28,TGTGCCAGCAACCAGGGGATAAGGAATCAGCCCCAGCATTTT,CASNQGIRNQPQHF
-,-,TRBJ1-1,TRBV7-9,TGTGCCAGCAGCTTAGAGACCTTGAACACTGAAGCTTTCTTT,CASSLETLNTEAFF
-,-,TRBJ1-6,TRBV20-1,TGCAGTGCTCCAACAGGGTCCTATAATTCACCCCTCCACTTT,CSAPTGSYNSPLHF
TRBD1,many,TRBJ1-1,TRBV12-3/TRBV12-4,TGTGCCAGCAGTTTAGCGCGGACGAGACAGGGCACTGAAGCTTTCTTT,CASSLARTRQGTEAFF
-,many,TRBJ2-1,TRBV28,TGTGCCAGCAGCTTTACAGGGACTGAGCAGTTCTTC,CASSFTGTEQFF
-,many,TRBJ1-1,TRBV6-5,TGTGCCAGCAGTCGATACCGGGACACTGAAGCTTTCTTT,CASSRYRDTEAFF
-,many,TRBJ1-5,TRBV7-2,TGTGCCAGCAGCTTAGAGTCAGGGGTTAGCAATCAGCCCCAGCATTTT,CASSLESGVSNQPQHF
-,-,TRBJ2-6,TRBV10-3,TGTGCCATCCGGAGCGGATCTGGGGCCAACGTCCTGACTTTC,CAIRSGSGANVLTF
-,many,TRBJ1-1,TRBV7-2,TGTGCCAGCAGCTTAGCGTTAGGGGGGCGGACTGAAGCTTTCTTT,CASSLALGGRTEAFF
TRBD2,many,TRBJ2-4,TRBV7-2,TGTGCCAGCAGCTTAGCGGCAGGGAGGGGAAACATTCAGTACTTC,CASSLAAGRGNIQYF
TRBD1,many,TRBJ1-4,TRBV7-2,TGTGCCAGTAAGCAGGGGGCGAATAATGAAAAACTGTTTTTT,CASKQGANNEKLFF
TRBD1,many,TRBJ1-1,TRBV12-3/TRBV12-4,TGTGCCAGCAGTTTAGGTGCAGGGGGCGTAGCTGAAGCTTTCTTT,CASSLGAGGVAEAFF
TRBD1,many,TRBJ2-3,TRBV7-8,TGTGCCAGCAGCTTAACAGGGGGCGCGTCAGATACGCAGTATTTT,CASSLTGGASDTQYF
-,many,TRBJ2-5,TRBV7-9,TGTGCCAGCAGCTTCGAACGCGGGACCCAGTACTTC,CASSFERGTQYF
-,many,TRBJ2-3,TRBV7-9,TGTGCCAGCAGCTTAGGTTTTGGATCCAGCACAGATACGCAGTATTTT,CASSLGFGSSTDTQYF
TRBD1,-,TRBJ2-7,TRBV11-3,TGTGCCAGCAGACCAGCAAAGACGTCCGGGACAGGGTTCGAGCAGTACTTC,CASRPAKTSGTGFEQYF
-,few,TRBJ2-2,TRBV19,TGTGCCAGTAGTATCGGAGGTCCCGGGGAGCTGTTTTTT,CASSIGGPGELFF
-,few,TRBJ1-2,TRBV24-1,TGTGCCACCAGTGATCGGCATAACTATGGCTACACCTTC,CATSDRHNYGYTF
TRBD1,few,TRBJ1-2,TRBV19,TGTGCCAGTAGTATAATACAGGGGGCGCATTATGGCTACACCTTC,CASSIIQGAHYGYTF
-,many,TRBJ1-6,TRBV7-2,TGTGCCAGCAGCTTAGCTGCCAGCTCCAGGATCACAGCACCCCTCCACTTT,CASSLAASSRITAPLHF
-,many,TRBJ1-2,TRBV12-3/TRBV12-4,TGTGCCAGCAGTCCATCAGATAAGACGGCCTTCTACACCTTC,CASSPSDKTAFYTF
-,many,TRBJ1-5,TRBV7-9,TGTGCCAGCAGCCAGCGGAGGGTCCATAGGGCCCAGCATTTT,CASSQRRVHRAQHF
TRBD1,few,TRBJ2-7,TRBV28,TGTGCCAGCAGTCCCGAGACAGGGGGCTCTTTCTCCTACGAGCAGTACTTC,CASSPETGGSFSYEQYF
-,-,TRBJ2-5,TRBV6-6,TGTGCCAGCAGAATGGGGGAGACCCAGTACTTC,CASRMGETQYF
-,many,TRBJ2-1,TRBV25-1,TGTGCCAGCAGTGGGGCGCTAAGGGGCTACAATGAGCAGTTCTTC,CASSGALRGYNEQFF
-,many,TRBJ1-3,TRBV7-2,TGTGCCAGCAGCACCCGGGCCACCTCTGGAAACACCATATATTTT,CASSTRATSGNTIYF
-,many,TRBJ1-1,TRBV7-2,TGTGCCTGGGGCCGGGTGGGCACTGAAGCTTTCTTT,CAWGRVGTEAFF
-,-,TRBJ1-1,TRBV30,TGTGCCTGGAGTGTAATCGGGTACACTGAAGCTTTCTTT,CAWSVIGYTEAFF
TRBD2,few,TRBJ2-6,TRBV28,TGTGCCAGCAGTTTAGGATGGGGAGGGGGGGCCAACGTCCTGACTTTC,CASSLGWGGGANVLTF
-,few,TRBJ2-7,TRBV19,TGTGCCAGTAGCTTCGCTAGCGCCTACGAGCAGTACTTC,CASSFASAYEQYF